Below, one TCR beta chain is given with its context. The sample is drawn from a study of blood T cell repertoires in COVID-19. Study summary: Sources were T cells, B-cell-depleted T cells, or PBMCs; the material itself was cDNA or gDNA.

V shed 4 bases and J shed 10 bases, with 11 bases lying between them. Looked up from germline, CDR1 is ENHRY and CDR2 is SYGVKD. The CDR3 is 12 amino acids. The data were produced by immunoSEQ multiplex PCR, yet TCRdb's version contains in-frame clones alone and is incomplete. This sample has fewer than 200,000 clones, with approximately 88% found just once. Material: peripheral blood. The sequence was collected from a woman aged 55 to 70 who had recovered from COVID-19. The J gene is TRBJ2-1, the V gene TRBV10-3, with D possibly matching TRBD1 (6 bases). The CDR3 protein is CAISANQGEQFF. CDR3 in DNA: TGTGCCATCAGTGCGAACCAGGGGGAGCAGTTCTTC.